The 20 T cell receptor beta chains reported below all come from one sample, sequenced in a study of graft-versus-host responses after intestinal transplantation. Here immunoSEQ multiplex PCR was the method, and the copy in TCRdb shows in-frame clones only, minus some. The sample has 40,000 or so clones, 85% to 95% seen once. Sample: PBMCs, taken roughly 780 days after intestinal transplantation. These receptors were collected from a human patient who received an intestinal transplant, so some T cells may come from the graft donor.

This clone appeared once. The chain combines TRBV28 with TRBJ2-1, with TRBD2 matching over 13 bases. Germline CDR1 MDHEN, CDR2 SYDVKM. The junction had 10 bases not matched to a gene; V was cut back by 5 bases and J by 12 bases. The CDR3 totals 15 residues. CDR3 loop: CASSLGTSGTQGQFF. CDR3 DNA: TGTGCCAGCAGTCTTGGGACTAGCGGGACCCAGGGGCAGTTCTTC.

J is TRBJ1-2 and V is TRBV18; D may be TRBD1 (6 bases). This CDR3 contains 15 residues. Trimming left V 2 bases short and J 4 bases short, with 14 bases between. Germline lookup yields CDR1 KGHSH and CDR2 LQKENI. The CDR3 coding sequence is TGTGCCAGCTCACCAGGGTCAGGGACACGCTATGGCTACACCTTC. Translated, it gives CASSPGSGTRYGYTF. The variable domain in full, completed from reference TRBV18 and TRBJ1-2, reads NAGVMQNPRHLVRRRGQEARLRCSPMKGHSHVYWYRQLPEEGLKFMVYLQKENIIDESGMPKERFSAEFPKEGPSILRIQQVVRGDSAAYFCASSPGSGTRYGYTFGSGTRLTVV.

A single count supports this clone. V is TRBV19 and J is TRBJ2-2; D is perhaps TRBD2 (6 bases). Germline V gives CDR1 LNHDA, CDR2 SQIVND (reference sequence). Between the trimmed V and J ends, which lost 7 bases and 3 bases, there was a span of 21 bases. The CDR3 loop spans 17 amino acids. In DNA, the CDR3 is TGTGCCAGTACAAAAAACCCCGGAGGCGGGGACACCGGGGAGCTGTTTTTT. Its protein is CASTKNPGGGDTGELFF.

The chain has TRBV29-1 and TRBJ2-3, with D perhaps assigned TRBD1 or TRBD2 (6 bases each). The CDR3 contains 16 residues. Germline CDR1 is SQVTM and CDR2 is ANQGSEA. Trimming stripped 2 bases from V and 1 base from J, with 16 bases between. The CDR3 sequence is CSVEPEEGVGTDTQYF. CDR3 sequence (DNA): TGCAGCGTTGAACCAGAGGAGGGGGTGGGCACAGATACGCAGTATTTT.

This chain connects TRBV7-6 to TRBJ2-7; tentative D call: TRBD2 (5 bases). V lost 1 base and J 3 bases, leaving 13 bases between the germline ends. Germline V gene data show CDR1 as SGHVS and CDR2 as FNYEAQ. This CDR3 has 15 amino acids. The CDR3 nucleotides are TGTGCCAGCAGCTTAGACGGGAACAGCATCTACGAGCAGTACTTC. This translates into CASSLDGNSIYEQYF.

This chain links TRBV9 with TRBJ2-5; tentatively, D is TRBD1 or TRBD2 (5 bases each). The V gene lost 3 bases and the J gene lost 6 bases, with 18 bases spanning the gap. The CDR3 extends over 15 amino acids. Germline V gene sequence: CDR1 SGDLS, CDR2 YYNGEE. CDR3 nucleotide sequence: TGTGCCAGCAGCGCCCAGGACGTCCCGGGGCAGACCCAGTACTTC. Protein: CASSAQDVPGQTQYF.

CDR3 DNA: TGCGCCAGCAGCCCGTACCGGGACAGGTCAGACCCCTATGGCTACACCTTC. It is translated as CASSPYRDRSDPYGYTF. The rearrangement links TRBV5-1 to TRBJ1-2, with 8 nucleotides matching TRBD1. The V gene end was trimmed by 4 bases and the J gene end by 4 bases; junction bases not matched to a gene: 15. Germline V gives CDR1 SGHRS, CDR2 YFSETQ. The CDR3 loop spans 17 amino acids.

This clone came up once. The CDR3 sequence: CASSLEGVQGAQYF. The CDR3 DNA sequence: TGTGCCAGCAGCTTAGAAGGGGTTCAAGGTGCCCAGTACTTC. This chain joins TRBV7-9 and TRBJ2-5; tentative D call: TRBD1 (5 bases). V shed 1 base and J shed 9 bases, with 15 bases lying between them. Germline CDR1 and CDR2: SEHNR and FQNEAQ (reference sequence). This CDR3 spans 14 amino acids.

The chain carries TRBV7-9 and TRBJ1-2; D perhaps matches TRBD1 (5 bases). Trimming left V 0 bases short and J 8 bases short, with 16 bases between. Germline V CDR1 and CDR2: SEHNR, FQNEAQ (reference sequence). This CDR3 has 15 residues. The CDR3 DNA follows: TGTGCCAGCAGCTTAGCGCGGGGGACCTTATGGGGCTACACCTTC. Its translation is CASSLARGTLWGYTF.

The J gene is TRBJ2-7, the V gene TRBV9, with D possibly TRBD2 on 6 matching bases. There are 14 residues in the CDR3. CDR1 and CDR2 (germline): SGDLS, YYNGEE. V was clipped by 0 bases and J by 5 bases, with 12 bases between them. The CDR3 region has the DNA TGTGCCAGCAGCGTAGCGGGACTTTCGCACGAGCAGTACTTC. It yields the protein CASSVAGLSHEQYF.

CDR3 in amino acids: CASSSATGSETQYF. The CDR3 DNA sequence: TGTGCCAGCAGCTCCGCGACAGGGTCAGAGACCCAGTACTTC. The rearrangement uses TRBV7-7 and TRBJ2-5, with TRBD1 identical over 7 bases. The V gene end was trimmed by 4 bases and the J gene end by 4 bases; junction bases not matched to a gene: 6. The CDR3 totals 14 residues. Germline V gene lookup returns CDR1 SSHAT and CDR2 FNYEAQ (reference sequence). Full variable domain (missing parts from reference TRBV7-7 and TRBJ2-5): GAGVSQSPRYKVTKRGQDVTLRCDPISSHATLYWYQQALGQGPEFLTYFNYEAQPDKSGLPSDRFSAERPEGSISTLTIQRTEQRDSAMYRCASSSATGSETQYFGPGTRLLVL.

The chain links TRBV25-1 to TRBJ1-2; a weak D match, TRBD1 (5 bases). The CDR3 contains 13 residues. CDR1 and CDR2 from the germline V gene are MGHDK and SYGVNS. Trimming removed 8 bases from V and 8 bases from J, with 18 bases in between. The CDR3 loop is CASGGAHDRGYTF. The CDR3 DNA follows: TGTGCCAGCGGCGGGGCCCACGATAGGGGCTACACCTTC.

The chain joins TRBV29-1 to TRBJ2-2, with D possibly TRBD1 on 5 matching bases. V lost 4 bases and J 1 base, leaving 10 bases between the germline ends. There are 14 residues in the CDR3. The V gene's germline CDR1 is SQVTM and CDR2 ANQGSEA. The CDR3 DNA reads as TGCAGCGTTGTGGGGCTCCTGAACACCGGGGAGCTGTTTTTT. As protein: CSVVGLLNTGELFF.

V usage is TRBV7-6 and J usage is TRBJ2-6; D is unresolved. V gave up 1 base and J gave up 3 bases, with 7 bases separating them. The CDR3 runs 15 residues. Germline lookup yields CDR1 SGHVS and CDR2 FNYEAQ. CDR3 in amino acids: CASSLGGGGANVLTF. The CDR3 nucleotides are TGTGCCAGCAGCTTAGGGGGTGGTGGGGCCAACGTCCTGACTTTC.

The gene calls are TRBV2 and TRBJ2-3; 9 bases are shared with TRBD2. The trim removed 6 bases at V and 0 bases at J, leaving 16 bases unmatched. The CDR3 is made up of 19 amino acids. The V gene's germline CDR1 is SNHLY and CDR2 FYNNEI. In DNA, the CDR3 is TGTGCCAGCAGCGGTGGGCCGGGTAGCGGGGGCCAAAGCACAGATACGCAGTATTTT. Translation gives CASSGGPGSGGQSTDTQYF. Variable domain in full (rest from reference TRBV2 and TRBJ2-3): EPEVTQTPSHQVTQMGQEVILRCVPISNHLYFYWYRQILGQKVEFLVSFYNNEISEKSEIFDDQFSVERPDGSNFTLKIRSTKLEDSAMYFCASSGGPGSGGQSTDTQYFGPGTRLTVL.

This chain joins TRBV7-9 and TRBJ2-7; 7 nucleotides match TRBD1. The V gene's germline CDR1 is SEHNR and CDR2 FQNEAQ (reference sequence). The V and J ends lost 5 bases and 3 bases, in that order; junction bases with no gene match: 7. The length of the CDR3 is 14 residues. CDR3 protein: CASSENRDSYEQYF. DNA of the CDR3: TGTGCCAGCAGCGAGAACCGGGACAGCTACGAGCAGTACTTC.

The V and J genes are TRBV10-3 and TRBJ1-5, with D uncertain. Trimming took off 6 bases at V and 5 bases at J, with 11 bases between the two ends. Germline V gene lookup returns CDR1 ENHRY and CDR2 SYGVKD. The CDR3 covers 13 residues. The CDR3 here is CAISKTDDQPQHF. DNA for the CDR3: TGTGCCATCAGCAAGACGGACGATCAGCCCCAGCATTTT.

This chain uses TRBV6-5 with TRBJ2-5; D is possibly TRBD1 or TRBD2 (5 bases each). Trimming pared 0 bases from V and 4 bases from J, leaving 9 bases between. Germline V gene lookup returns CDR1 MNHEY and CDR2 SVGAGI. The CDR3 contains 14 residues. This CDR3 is CASSYSLRGETQYF. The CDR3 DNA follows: TGTGCCAGCAGTTACTCACTGAGGGGAGAGACCCAGTACTTC.

The CDR3 nucleotides are TGTGCCAGCAGCTTAGTTCTCGGGGACAATGAGCAGTTCTTC. Translated: CASSLVLGDNEQFF. This chain uses TRBV7-9 with TRBJ2-1; maybe TRBD2 (5 bases). Germline-derived CDR1 and CDR2 are SEHNR and FQNEAQ (reference sequence). Trimming pared 1 base from V and 5 bases from J, leaving 9 bases between. This CDR3 is built from 14 residues. The entire variable domain, with the rest obtained from reference TRBV7-9 and TRBJ2-1, is as follows: DTGVSQNPRHKITKRGQNVTFRCDPISEHNRLYWYRQTLGQGPEFLTYFQNEAQLEKSRLLSDRFSAERPKGSFSTLEIQRTEQGDSAMYLCASSLVLGDNEQFFGPGTRLTVL.

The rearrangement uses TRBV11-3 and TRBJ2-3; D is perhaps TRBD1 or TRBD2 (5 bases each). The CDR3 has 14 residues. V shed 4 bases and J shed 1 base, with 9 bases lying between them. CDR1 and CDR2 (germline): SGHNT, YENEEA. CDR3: CASSSGRGTDTQYF. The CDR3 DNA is TGTGCCAGCAGCTCGGGGCGCGGCACAGATACGCAGTATTTT.